This T cell receptor beta chain was identified in a study of shared clonotypes between healthy human individuals. The data were produced by immunoSEQ multiplex PCR, yet TCRdb's version contains in-frame clones alone and is incomplete. The table includes about 1.5 million clones, approximately 98% detected once. The study's findings and limits: Tissue TCR repertoires likely differ from these blood-only repertoires.

Looked up from germline, CDR1 is SGHNT and CDR2 is YYREEE (reference sequence). Between the trimmed V and J ends, which lost 1 base and 2 bases, there was a span of 12 bases. This CDR3 has 15 residues. A word on this clone: Its antigen is undetermined.

The rearrangement joins TRBV5-4 to TRBJ2-5; D unclear. The TCR originated in a man in his thirties or forties in good health. Sequenced input: naive CD4+ T cells sorted from blood. Described subset: CD45RA+ positively selected. In DNA form, the CDR3 reads TGTGCCAGCAGCTTGAGTAGTGTAACGCAAGAGACCCAGTACTTC. Translation: CASSLSSVTQETQYF.